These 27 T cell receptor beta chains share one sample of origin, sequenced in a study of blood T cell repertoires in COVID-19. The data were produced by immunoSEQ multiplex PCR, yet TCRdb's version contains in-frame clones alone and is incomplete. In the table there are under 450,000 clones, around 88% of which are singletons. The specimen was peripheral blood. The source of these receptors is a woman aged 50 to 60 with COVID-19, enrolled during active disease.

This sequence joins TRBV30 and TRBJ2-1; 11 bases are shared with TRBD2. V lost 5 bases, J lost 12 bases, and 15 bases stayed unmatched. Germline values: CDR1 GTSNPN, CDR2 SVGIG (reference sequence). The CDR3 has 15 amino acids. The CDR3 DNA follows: TGTGCCTGGGGAAGGGGTCTAGCGGGGGGCCCTCCGCAGTTCTTC. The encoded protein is CAWGRGLAGGPPQFF.

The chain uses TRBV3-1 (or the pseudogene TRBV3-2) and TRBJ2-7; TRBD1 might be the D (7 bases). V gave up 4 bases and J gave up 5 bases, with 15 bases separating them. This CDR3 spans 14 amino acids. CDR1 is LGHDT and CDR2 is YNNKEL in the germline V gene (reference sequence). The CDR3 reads CASSLRGDSHEQYF. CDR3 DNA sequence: TGTGCCAGCAGCCTCCGCGGGGACAGCCACGAGCAGTACTTC.

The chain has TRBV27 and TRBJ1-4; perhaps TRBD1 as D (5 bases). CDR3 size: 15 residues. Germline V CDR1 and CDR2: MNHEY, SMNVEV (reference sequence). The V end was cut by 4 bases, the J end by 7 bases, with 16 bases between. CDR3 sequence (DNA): TGTGCCAGCAGTTCCTACCGGGGGGGAGTTGAAAAACTGTTTTTT. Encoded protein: CASSSYRGGVEKLFF.

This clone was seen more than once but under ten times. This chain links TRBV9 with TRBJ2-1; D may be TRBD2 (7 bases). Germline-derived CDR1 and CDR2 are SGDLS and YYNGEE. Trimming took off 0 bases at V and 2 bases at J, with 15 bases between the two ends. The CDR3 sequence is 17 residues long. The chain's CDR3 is CASSVVGGATPYNEQFF. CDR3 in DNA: TGTGCCAGCAGCGTAGTAGGGGGGGCTACCCCCTACAATGAGCAGTTCTTC.

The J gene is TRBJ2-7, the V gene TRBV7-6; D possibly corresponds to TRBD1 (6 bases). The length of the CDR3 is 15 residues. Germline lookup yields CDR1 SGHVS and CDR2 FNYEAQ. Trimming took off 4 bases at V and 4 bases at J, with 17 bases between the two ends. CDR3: CASSSLGQGTYEQYF. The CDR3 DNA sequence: TGTGCCAGCAGCTCCTTAGGGCAGGGGACATACGAGCAGTACTTC.

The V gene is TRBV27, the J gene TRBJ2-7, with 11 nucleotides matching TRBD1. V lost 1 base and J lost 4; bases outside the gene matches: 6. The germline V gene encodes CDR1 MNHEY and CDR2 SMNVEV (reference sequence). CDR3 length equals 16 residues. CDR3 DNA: TGTGCCAGCAGTTTATTCGTAGGGACAGGGGGTTACGAGCAGTACTTC. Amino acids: CASSLFVGTGGYEQYF.

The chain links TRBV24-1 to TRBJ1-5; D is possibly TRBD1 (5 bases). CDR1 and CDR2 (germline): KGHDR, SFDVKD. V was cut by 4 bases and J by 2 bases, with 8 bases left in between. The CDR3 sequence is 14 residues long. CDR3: CATSEGGGNQPQHF. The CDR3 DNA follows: TGTGCCACCAGTGAGGGAGGGGGCAATCAGCCCCAGCATTTT.

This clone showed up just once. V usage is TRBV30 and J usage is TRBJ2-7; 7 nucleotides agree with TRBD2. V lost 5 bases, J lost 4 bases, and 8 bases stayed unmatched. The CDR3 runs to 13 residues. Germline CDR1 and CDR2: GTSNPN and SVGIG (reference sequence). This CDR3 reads CAWAGTTLYEQYF. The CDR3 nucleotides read TGTGCCTGGGCCGGGACTACGCTTTACGAGCAGTACTTC.

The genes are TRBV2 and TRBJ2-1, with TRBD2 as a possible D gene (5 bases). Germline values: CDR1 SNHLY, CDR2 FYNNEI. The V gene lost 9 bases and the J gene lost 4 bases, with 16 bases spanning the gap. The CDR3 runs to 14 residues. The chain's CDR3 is CASVLGRVYNEQFF. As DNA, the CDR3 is TGTGCCAGTGTGCTCGGGCGGGTGTACAATGAGCAGTTCTTC.

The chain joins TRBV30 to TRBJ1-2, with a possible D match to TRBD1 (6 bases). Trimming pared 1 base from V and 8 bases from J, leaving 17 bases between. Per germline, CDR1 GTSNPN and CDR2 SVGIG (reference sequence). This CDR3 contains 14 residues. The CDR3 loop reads CAWSGQNRVRGYTF. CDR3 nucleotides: TGTGCCTGGAGTGGCCAAAACAGGGTGAGGGGCTACACCTTC.

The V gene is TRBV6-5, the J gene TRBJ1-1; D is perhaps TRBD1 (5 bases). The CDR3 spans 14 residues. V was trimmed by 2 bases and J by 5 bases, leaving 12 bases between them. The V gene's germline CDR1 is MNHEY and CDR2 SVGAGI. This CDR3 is CASSYRGFGTEAFF. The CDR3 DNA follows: TGTGCCAGCAGTTACAGGGGCTTTGGTACTGAAGCTTTCTTT.

The CDR3 coding sequence is TGTGCCTGGACTAGCGGGGGGGTGAATGAGCAGTTCTTC. Translated, it gives CAWTSGGVNEQFF. This chain uses TRBV30 with TRBJ2-1; TRBD2 agrees at 12 bases. In germline, CDR1 is GTSNPN, CDR2 SVGIG (reference sequence). J gave up 7 bases and V 4 bases, and 2 bases lay outside the gene matches. CDR3 length: 13 residues.

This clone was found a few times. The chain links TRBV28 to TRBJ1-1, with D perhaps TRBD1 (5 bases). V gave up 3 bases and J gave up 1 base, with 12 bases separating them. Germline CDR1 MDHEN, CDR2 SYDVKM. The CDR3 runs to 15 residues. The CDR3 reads CASSFNQRGNTEAFF. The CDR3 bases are TGTGCCAGCAGTTTTAACCAAAGGGGGAACACTGAAGCTTTCTTT.

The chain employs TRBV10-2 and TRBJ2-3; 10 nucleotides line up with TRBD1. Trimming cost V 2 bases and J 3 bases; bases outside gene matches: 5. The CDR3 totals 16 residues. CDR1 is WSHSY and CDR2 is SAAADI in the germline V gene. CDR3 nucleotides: TGCGCCAGCAGTGAGATAGGGACAGGGGCGACAGATACGCAGTATTTT. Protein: CASSEIGTGATDTQYF.

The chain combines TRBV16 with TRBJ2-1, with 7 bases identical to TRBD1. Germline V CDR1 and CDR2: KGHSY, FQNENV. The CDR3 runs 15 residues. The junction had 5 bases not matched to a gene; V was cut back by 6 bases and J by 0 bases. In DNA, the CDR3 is TGTGCCAGCAGTCGGGACAGTAGCTCCTACAATGAGCAGTTCTTC. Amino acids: CASSRDSSSYNEQFF.

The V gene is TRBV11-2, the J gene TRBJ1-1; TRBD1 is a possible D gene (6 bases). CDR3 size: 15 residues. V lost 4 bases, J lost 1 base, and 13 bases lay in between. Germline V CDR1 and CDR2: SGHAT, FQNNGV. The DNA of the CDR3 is TGTGCCAGCAGCTCAGCCCAGGGGCCGAACACTGAAGCTTTCTTT. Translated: CASSSAQGPNTEAFF.

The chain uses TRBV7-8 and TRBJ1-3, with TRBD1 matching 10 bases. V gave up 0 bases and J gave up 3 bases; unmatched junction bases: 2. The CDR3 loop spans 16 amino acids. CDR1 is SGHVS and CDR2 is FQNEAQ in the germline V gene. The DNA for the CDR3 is TGTGCCAGCAGCTTAGCGGGACAGGGGTATGGAAACACCATATATTTT. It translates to CASSLAGQGYGNTIYF.

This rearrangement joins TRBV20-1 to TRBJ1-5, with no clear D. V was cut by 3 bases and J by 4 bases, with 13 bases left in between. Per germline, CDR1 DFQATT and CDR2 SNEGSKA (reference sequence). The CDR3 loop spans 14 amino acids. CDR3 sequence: CSASIGVENQPQHF. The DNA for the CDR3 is TGCAGTGCTAGTATCGGGGTGGAAAATCAGCCCCAGCATTTT.

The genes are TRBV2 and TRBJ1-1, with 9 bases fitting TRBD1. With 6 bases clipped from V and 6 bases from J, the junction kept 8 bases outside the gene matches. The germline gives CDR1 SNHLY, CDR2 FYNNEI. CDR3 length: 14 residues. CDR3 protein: CASRDLQGASEAFF. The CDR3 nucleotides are TGTGCCAGCAGGGACCTACAGGGGGCATCTGAAGCTTTCTTT.

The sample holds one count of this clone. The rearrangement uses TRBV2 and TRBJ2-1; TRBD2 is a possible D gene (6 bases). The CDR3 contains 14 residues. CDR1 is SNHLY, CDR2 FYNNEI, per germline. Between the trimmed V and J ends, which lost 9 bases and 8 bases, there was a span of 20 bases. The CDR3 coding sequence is TGTGCCAGAGGGAGGACAATGGACCGACATGAGCAGTTCTTC. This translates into CARGRTMDRHEQFF.

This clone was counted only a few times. DNA for the CDR3: TGTGCCAGCAGTTTACTCGGAGATCAGCCCCAGCATTTT. This translates into CASSLLGDQPQHF. The chain links TRBV12-3 or TRBV12-4 to TRBJ1-5; unclear D gene. V shed 2 bases and J shed 5 bases, with 7 bases lying between them. The CDR3 has 13 residues.

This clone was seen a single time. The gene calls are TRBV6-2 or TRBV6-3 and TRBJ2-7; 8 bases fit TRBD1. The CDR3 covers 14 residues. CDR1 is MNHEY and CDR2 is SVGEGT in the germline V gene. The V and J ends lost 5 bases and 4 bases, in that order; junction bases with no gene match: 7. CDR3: CASSHRQGWYEQYF. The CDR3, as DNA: TGTGCCAGCAGTCATCGACAGGGGTGGTACGAGCAGTACTTC.

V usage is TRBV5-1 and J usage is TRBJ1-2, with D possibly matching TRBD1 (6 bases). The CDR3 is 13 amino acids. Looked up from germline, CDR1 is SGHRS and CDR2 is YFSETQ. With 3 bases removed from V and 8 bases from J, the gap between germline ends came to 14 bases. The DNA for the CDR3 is TGCGCCAGCAGCTGGGCAGGGGAGGGCGGCTACACCTTC. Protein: CASSWAGEGGYTF.

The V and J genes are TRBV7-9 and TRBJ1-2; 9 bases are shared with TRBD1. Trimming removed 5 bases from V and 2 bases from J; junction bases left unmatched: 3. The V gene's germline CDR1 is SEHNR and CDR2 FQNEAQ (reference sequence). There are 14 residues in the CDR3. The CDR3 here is CASSRGTGNYGYTF. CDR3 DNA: TGTGCCAGCAGCCGTGGGACAGGGAACTATGGCTACACCTTC.

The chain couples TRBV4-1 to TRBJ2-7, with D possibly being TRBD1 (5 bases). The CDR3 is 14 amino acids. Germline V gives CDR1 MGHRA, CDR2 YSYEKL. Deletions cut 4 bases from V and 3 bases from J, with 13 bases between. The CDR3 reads CASSLSPQGYEQYF. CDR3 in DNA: TGCGCCAGCAGCCTTAGCCCCCAGGGCTACGAGCAGTACTTC.

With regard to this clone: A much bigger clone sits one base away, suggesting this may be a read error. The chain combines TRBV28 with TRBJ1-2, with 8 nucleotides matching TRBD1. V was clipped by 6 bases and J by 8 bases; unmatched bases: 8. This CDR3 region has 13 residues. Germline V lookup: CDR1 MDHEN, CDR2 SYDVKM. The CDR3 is CASRLDRAGGYTF. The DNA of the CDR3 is TGTGCCAGCAGGCTGGACAGGGCGGGAGGCTACACCTTC.

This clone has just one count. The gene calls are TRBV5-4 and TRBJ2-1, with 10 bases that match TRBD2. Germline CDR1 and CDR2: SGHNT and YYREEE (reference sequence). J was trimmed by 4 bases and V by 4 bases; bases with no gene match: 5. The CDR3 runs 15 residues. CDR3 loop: CASSILAGVYNEQFF. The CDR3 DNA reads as TGTGCCAGCAGCATTCTAGCGGGGGTATACAATGAGCAGTTCTTC. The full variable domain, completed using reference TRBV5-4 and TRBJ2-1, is ETGVTQSPTHLIKTRGQQVTLRCSSQSGHNTVSWYQQALGQGPQFIFQYYREEENGRGNFPPRFSGLQFPNYSSELNVNALELDDSALYLCASSILAGVYNEQFFGPGTRLTVL.